Reported below is one TCR beta chain. Its specificity is not known. The assay was immunoSEQ multiplex PCR, and TCRdb's table has in-frame clones only and misses some. This table holds about 690,000 clones, about 92% found once. This sample stems from a study of shared clonotypes between healthy human individuals. Study-level findings and limits: The study drew on few donors, limiting represented genetic and exposure-history diversity.

Germline loops: CDR1 MGHRA, CDR2 YSYEKL. V shed 2 bases and J shed 3 bases, with 14 bases lying between them. The CDR3 is 15 residues long. This receptor was taken from a man aged 18-30 years in good health. Some clones in this sample may be carry-over from other donors' samples. Input material: memory CD8+ T cells from PBMCs. Subset described: CD45RO+ cells pooled with CCR7-negative TemRA cells. This chain links TRBV4-1 with TRBJ2-7, with D possibly being TRBD1 (6 bases). The CDR3 DNA is TGCGCCAGCAGCCAAAGAGGGGACACCATCTACGAGCAGTACTTC. Encoded protein: CASSQRGDTIYEQYF.